This T cell receptor (beta chain) was sequenced for a study of CD8 T cells in ankylosing spondylitis. The CDR3 is 16 residues long. Trimming left V 5 bases short and J 5 bases short, with 20 bases between. Germline values: CDR1 MNHNS, CDR2 SASEGT. TCRdb itself ran the 5' RACE reads through MiXCR, one entry per CDR3 protein. The profile shows roughly 150,000 distinct CDR3 sequences, under 35% of them singletons. This clonotype was counted only a few times. Sequenced: synovial fluid, either unsorted or a sorted T cell fraction (not recorded which). The clonotype was recovered from a male donor with ankylosing spondylitis. The chain employs TRBV6-1 and TRBJ2-3; perhaps D is TRBD1 or TRBD2 (5 bases each). The CDR3 protein is CASSPGTETSLDTQYF. The CDR3 DNA follows: TGTGCCAGCAGTCCTGGGACCGAAACCTCGTTAGATACGCAGTATTTT.